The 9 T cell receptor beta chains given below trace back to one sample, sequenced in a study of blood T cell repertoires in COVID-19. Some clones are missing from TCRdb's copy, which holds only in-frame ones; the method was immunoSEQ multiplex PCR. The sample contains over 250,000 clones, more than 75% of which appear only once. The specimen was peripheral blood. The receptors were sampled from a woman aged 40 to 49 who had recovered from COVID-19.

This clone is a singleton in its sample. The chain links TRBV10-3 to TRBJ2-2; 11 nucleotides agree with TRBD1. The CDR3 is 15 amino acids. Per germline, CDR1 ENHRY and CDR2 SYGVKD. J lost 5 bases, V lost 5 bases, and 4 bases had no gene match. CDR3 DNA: TGTGCCATCAGTTCGGGACAGGGGGGTACCGGGGAGCTGTTTTTT. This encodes CAISSGQGGTGELFF.

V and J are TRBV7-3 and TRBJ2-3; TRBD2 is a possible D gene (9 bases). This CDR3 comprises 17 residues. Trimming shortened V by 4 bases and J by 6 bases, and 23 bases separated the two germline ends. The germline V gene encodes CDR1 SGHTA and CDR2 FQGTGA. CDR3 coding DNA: TGTGCCAGCAGCTCTTCCCAGGGGGCTAGCGGGATGGATACGCAGTATTTT. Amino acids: CASSSSQGASGMDTQYF.

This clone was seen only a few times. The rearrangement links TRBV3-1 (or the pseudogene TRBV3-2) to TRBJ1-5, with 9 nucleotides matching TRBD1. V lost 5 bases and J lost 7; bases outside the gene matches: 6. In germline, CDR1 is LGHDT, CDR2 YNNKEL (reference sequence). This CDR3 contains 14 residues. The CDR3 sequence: CASSTGGQGQPQHF. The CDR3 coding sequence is TGTGCCAGCAGCACAGGGGGCCAGGGACAGCCCCAGCATTTT.

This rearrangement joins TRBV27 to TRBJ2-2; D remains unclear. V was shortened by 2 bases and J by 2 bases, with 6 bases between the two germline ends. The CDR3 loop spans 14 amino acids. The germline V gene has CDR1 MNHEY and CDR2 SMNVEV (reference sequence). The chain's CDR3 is CASSLGQNTGELFF. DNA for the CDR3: TGTGCCAGCAGTTTAGGGCAAAACACCGGGGAGCTGTTTTTT.

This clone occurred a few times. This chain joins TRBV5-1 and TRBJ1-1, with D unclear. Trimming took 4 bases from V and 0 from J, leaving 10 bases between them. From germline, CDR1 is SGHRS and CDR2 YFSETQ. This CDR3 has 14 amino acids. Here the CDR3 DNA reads TGCGCCAGCAGCATCCAGGCAATGAACACTGAAGCTTTCTTT. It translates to CASSIQAMNTEAFF.

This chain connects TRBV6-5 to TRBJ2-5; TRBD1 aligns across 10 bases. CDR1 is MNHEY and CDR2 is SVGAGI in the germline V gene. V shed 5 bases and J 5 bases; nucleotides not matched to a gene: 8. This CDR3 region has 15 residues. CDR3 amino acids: CASSHRDRGGETQYF. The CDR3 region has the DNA TGTGCCAGCAGTCACCGGGACAGGGGCGGGGAGACCCAGTACTTC.

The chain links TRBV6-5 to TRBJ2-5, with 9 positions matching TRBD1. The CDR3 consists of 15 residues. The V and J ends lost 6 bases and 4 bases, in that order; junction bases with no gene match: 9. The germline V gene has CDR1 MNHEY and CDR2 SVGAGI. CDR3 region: CASRLGTGRGETQYF. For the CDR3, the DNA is TGTGCCAGCAGGCTAGGGACAGGGAGGGGAGAGACCCAGTACTTC.

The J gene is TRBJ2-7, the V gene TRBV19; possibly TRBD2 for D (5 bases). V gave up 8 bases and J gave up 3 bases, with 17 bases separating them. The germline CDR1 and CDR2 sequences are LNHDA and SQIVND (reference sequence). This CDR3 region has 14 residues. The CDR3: CASRQVDGGYEQYF. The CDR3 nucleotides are TGTGCCAGTCGCCAGGTGGATGGAGGCTACGAGCAGTACTTC.

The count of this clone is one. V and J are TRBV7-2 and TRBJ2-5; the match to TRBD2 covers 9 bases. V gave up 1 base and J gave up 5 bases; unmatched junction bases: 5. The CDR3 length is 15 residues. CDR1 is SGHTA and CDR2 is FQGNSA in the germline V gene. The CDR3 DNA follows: TGTGCCAGCAGCTTAGAGGCGGCGGGAGGGGAGACCCAGTACTTC. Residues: CASSLEAAGGETQYF.